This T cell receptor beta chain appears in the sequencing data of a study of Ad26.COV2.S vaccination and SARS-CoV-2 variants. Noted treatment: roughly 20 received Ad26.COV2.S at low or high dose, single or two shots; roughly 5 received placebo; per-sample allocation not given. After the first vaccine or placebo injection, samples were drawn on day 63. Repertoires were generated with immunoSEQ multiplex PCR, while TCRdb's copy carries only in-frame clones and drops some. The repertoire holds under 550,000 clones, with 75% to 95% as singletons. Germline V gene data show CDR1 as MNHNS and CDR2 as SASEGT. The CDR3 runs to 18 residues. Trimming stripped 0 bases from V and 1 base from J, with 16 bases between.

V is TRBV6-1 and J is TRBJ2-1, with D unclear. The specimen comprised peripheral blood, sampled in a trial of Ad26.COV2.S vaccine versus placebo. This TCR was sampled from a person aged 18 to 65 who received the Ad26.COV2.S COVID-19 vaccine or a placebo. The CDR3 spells CASSEAYGFATSYNEQFF. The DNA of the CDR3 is TGTGCCAGCAGTGAAGCCTACGGGTTCGCTACTTCCTACAATGAGCAGTTCTTC.